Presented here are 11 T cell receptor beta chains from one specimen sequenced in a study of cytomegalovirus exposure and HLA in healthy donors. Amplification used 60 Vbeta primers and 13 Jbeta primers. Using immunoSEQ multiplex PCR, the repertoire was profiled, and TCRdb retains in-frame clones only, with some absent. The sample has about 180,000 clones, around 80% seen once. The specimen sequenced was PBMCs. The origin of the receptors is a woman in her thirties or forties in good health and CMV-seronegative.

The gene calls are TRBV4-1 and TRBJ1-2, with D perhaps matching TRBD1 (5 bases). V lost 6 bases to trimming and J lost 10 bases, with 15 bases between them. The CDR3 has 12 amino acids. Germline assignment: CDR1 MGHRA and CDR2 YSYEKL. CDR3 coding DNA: TGCGCCAGCAGTATTCCTCCCAGGGACTACACCTTC. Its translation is CASSIPPRDYTF.

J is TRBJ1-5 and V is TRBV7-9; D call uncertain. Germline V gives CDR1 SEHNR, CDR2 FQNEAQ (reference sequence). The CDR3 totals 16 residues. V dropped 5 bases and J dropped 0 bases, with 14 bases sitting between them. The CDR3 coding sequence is TGTGCCAGCAGCCTTAGCGGAATCTATAGCAATCAGCCCCAGCATTTT. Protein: CASSLSGIYSNQPQHF.

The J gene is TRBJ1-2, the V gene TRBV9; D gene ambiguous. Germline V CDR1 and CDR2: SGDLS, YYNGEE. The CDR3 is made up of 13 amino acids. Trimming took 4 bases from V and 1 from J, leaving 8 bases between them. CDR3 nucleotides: TGTGCCAGCAGCCTGCTCAGTAACTATGGCTACACCTTC. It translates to CASSLLSNYGYTF.

CDR3 sequence reads: CASSLRTDSYEQYF. CDR3 in DNA: TGCGCCAGCAGCTTGAGGACAGATTCTTACGAGCAGTACTTC. The genes are TRBV5-1 and TRBJ2-7; D possibly corresponds to TRBD1 (6 bases). The V gene's germline CDR1 is SGHRS and CDR2 YFSETQ. The CDR3 is 14 residues long. With 1 base removed from V and 4 bases from J, the gap between germline ends came to 12 bases.

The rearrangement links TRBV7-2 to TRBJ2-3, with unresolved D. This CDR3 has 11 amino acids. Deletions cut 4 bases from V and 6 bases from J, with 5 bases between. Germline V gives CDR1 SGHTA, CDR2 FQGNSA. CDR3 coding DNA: TGTGCCAGCAGCTCCCTCGATACGCAGTATTTT. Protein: CASSSLDTQYF.

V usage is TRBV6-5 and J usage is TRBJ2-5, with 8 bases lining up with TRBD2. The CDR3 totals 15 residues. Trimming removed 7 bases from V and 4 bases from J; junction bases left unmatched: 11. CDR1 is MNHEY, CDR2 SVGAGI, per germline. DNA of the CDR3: TGTGCCAGCACTCCCACCACGGGGGGGCGAGAGACCCAGTACTTC. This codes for CASTPTTGGRETQYF.

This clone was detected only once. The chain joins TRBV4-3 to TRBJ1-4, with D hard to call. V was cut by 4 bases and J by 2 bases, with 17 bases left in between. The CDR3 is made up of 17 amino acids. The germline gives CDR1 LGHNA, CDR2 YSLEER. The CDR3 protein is CASSLNGFKTTNEKLFF. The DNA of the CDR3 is TGCGCCAGCAGCCTCAACGGGTTTAAAACGACTAATGAAAAACTGTTTTTT.

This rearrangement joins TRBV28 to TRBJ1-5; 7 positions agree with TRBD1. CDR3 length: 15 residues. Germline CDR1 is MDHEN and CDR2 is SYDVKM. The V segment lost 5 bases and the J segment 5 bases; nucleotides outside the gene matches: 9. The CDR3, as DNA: TGTGCCAGCAGTCAGACGGGACAGACTTATCAGCCCCAGCATTTT. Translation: CASSQTGQTYQPQHF. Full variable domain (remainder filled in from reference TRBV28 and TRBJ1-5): DVKVTQSSRYLVKRTGEKVFLECVQDMDHENMFWYRQDPGLGLRLIYFSYDVKMKEKGDIPEGYSVSREKKERFSLILESASTNQTSMYLCASSQTGQTYQPQHFGDGTRLSIL.

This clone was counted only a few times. Here the CDR3 reads CASSLAGGNTEAFF. The CDR3 bases are TGTGCCAGCAGCTTAGCAGGGGGTAACACTGAAGCTTTCTTT. J is TRBJ1-1 and V is TRBV7-9; D is possibly TRBD1 (6 bases). Trimming pared 0 bases from V and 2 bases from J, leaving 7 bases between. Germline V gene lookup returns CDR1 SEHNR and CDR2 FQNEAQ (reference sequence). The CDR3 is made up of 14 amino acids.

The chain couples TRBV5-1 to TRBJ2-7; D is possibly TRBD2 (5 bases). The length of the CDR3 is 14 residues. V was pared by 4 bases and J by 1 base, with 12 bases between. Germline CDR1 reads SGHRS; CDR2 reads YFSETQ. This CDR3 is CASSATGGSYEQYF. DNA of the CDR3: TGCGCCAGCAGCGCGACTGGAGGTTCCTACGAGCAGTACTTC.

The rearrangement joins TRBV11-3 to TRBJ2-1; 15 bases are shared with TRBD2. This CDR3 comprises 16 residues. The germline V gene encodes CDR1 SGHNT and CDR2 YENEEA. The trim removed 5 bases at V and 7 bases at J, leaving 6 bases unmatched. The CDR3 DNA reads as TGTGCCAGCAGCCCGCGGACTAGCGGGAGGGTTAATGAGCAGTTCTTC. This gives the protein CASSPRTSGRVNEQFF.